This entry concerns a single T cell receptor (beta chain). Its cognate antigen has yet to be identified. There are no base qualities to consult, and no much larger clone falls within one base. This entry is derived from a study of blood T cells in healthy people across ages (dated by TCRdb to the mid-2010s). Broadly, across the study: In model experiments, template switching captured roughly one uniquely barcoded TCR beta cDNA molecule for every two T cells. To track age-related changes in TCR beta repertoire diversity, the study relied on deep sequencing normalized with unique cDNA molecular identifiers. The donors were split into four age groups: young (average around 15 years), middle-aged (roughly 39), aged (more than 60) and long-lived (roughly 77). To avoid experimental bias, donors of different ages were randomly spread across the sequencing lanes. Using the same blood draw, the study looked at two additional independent replicas of 1 million unique cDNA reads for two donors, one aged 18 to 30 and the other aged 80 or older. Points the paper makes about the study in general: Observed TCR beta diversity per million T cells fell roughly linearly with age, and a significant reduction was already apparent by age around 40. Donor CMV infection status was unknown, potentially confounding age-related changes in expanded clonotypes. Bulk unsorted PBMC profiling prevented conclusive comparison of naive and antigen-experienced compartments. Estimates of total diversity based on one million sequenced T cells were considered lower bounds and underestimates. There was a strong correlation between observed TCR beta diversity and the percentage of naive T cells measured by flow cytometry. Compared with the aged group, more naive CD4+ T cells, fewer expanded clones and increased TCR diversity were shown by the long-lived group, suggesting age selection.

As encoded in the germline V gene (reference sequence), CDR1 is LGHDT while CDR2 is YNNKEL. Its CDR3 holds 13 amino acids, cysteine through phenylalanine. Only the CDR3 DNA stays, 39 bases, in frame from base 1. Trimming takes 4 bases from V and 9 bases from J, and the germline ends sit 14 bases apart. Library preparation used 5' RACE. Sequencing used an Illumina HiSeq 2500. A second PCR of roughly 6 to 11 cycles was run with a J-beta primer mix and a sample-barcoded 5' primer. Each TCR beta cDNA molecule received a unique molecular identifier from a template-switch 5' adaptor carrying 12 random nucleotides. Each sample yielded at least 3 million CDR3-containing paired-end reads. All of the RNA was converted into first-strand cDNA using the Mint cDNA synthesis kit, with a TRBC-specific oligonucleotide serving as the primer. Following uracil-DNA glycosylase treatment, all cDNA underwent a first 18-cycle PCR with the universal primers M1SS and BC2_uni_R. In the paper's pipeline: For normalization, 1 million high-quality reads, each with a distinct molecular identifier, were randomly selected from each sample. Instead of being binned into consensus sequences, reads with shared molecular identifiers were discarded. MiTCR, run with a Q25 quality threshold and the strictest error-elimination algorithm, handled CDR3 identification, clonotype clustering and error correction. Lower-bound total TCR beta diversity was estimated with a nonparametric unseen species model using Euler transformation. Using fastp trimming at Q25 and MiXCR clonotype assembly, TCRdb reanalyzed the public sequencing data and kept in-frame beta chains. Every distinct CDR3 protein forms one entry, paired with its most common genes and DNA. The V and J calls reflect TCRdb's pipeline rather than the authors' work. In all, the sample holds around 320,000 distinct CDR3 sequences, and roughly 26% of those were seen once. Approximately 30% of the sample is taken by the ten largest.

Donors were 35 to 40 systemically healthy Caucasian individuals from Russia aged roughly 6 to 90 years. Around 9.8 milliliters of peripheral blood were collected from each donor into EDTA-treated Vacutainer tubes. Ficoll-Paque density-gradient centrifugation was used to isolate PBMCs, with at least 7 million per sample. Total RNA, at least 6 micrograms per sample, was extracted from PBMCs with Trizol reagent. The percentages of naive CD45RAhigh/CD27high T cells were determined by flow cytometry on a PBMC aliquot from every donor. The sequence joins TRBV3-1 to TRBJ2-3, with a weak D call of TRBD2 (7 bases match). The specimen was blood. The clonotype was recovered from a woman aged 65 to 85 in good health. The nucleotide sequence is TGTGCCAGCAGCCTCCCCGGGGGGCAGACGCAGTATTTT. This yields the protein CASSLPGGQTQYF.